This TCR beta chain is drawn from a study of cytomegalovirus exposure and HLA in healthy donors. This CDR3 spans 13 amino acids. Deletions cut 2 bases from V and 3 bases from J, with 5 bases between. Germline CDR1 and CDR2: MNHNS and SASEGT. Donors consisted of healthy bone marrow donors. PCR amplification relied on 60 Vbeta primers (plus 13 Jbeta primers). TCRdb's copy holds only in-frame clones and misses some; the assay was immunoSEQ multiplex PCR. The sample holds over 95,000 clones; roughly 80% are singletons and the top ten take roughly 3%. The J gene is TRBJ1-5, the V gene TRBV6-1, with D uncertain. Specimen: PBMCs. This clonotype was obtained from a female donor in good health and CMV-seronegative. The CDR3 bases are TGTGCCAGCAGTGAATCCCTCAATCAGCCCCAGCATTTT. It codes for CASSESLNQPQHF.